This entry is about one T cell receptor beta chain. Its antigen is currently unknown. CDR3 size: 15 residues. Trimming cost V 6 bases and J 10 bases; bases outside gene matches: 10. The V gene's germline CDR1 is MGHRA and CDR2 YSYEKL. The data were produced by immunoSEQ multiplex PCR, yet TCRdb's version contains in-frame clones alone and is incomplete. In the table there are about 97,000 clones, about 95% of which are singletons. This entry comes from a study of T cells in pancreatic ductal adenocarcinoma. General study results and limits: No significant tumor-blood clonality difference; means were about 0.11 and 0.072. Results skew toward the minority of patients with early-stage disease. Unique clonotypes were 7.5 to 8.5-fold more numerous in blood than in tumor.

No neoadjuvant therapy was given to the selected pancreatic ductal adenocarcinoma patients before their surgery. The chain joins TRBV4-1 to TRBJ1-6; 9 bases are a match to TRBD1. The clonotype originates from a human donor with pancreatic ductal adenocarcinoma. Input material: PBMCs. CDR3 amino acids: CASRRPGTGRSPLHF. The CDR3 nucleotides are TGCGCCAGCAGGCGTCCAGGGACAGGGAGATCACCCCTCCACTTT.